The 21 T cell receptor beta chains below all came from one sample that was sequenced in a study of blood T cell repertoires in COVID-19. Repertoires were generated with immunoSEQ multiplex PCR, while TCRdb's copy carries only in-frame clones and drops some. The table lists about 70,000 clones, 70% to 85% of them singletons, with roughly 0.83% in the top ten. The sample consisted of peripheral blood. Receptor source: a woman between 65 and 79 years old with acute or convalescent COVID-19.

The rearrangement uses TRBV7-7 and TRBJ2-5; D is perhaps TRBD1 (6 bases). CDR1 is SSHAT, CDR2 FNYEAQ, per germline (reference sequence). The V gene lost 4 bases and the J gene lost 0 bases, with 9 bases spanning the gap. CDR3 length: 14 amino acids. The CDR3 reads CASSSTGYQETQYF. CDR3 DNA sequence: TGTGCCAGCAGCTCAACAGGGTACCAAGAGACCCAGTACTTC.

The CDR3 coding sequence is TGCGCCAGCAGCTTGACTAGCGGCAACATTCAGTACTTC. It codes for CASSLTSGNIQYF. V gene TRBV5-1 combines with J gene TRBJ2-4, with 8 nucleotides matching TRBD2. Germline V CDR1 and CDR2: SGHRS, YFSETQ. CDR3 length equals 13 residues. V was pared by 1 base and J by 7 bases, with 1 base of the junction left unmatched.

J is TRBJ1-2 and V is TRBV7-9; 7 bases are shared with TRBD1. The V segment lost 5 bases and the J segment 2 bases; nucleotides outside the gene matches: 5. Germline lookup yields CDR1 SEHNR and CDR2 FQNEAQ (reference sequence). The CDR3 has 14 amino acids. CDR3 amino acids: CASSPGQVNYGYTF. CDR3 coding DNA: TGTGCCAGCAGCCCCGGACAGGTGAACTATGGCTACACCTTC.

CDR3 amino acids: CASSPLAGVGNNEQFF. The CDR3 DNA follows: TGCGCCAGCAGCCCCCTGGCGGGAGTGGGAAACAATGAGCAGTTCTTC. The V gene is TRBV5-1, the J gene TRBJ2-1; 7 bases agree with TRBD2. This CDR3 is 16 amino acids long. With V trimmed by 4 bases and J by 5 bases, 12 bases remained unmatched. Germline V CDR1 and CDR2: SGHRS, YFSETQ.

Only one count was recorded for this clone. The J gene is TRBJ1-4, the V gene TRBV5-6; a possible D gene is TRBD1 (6 bases). V was cut by 0 bases and J by 8 bases, with 11 bases left in between. Germline V gene lookup returns CDR1 SGHDT and CDR2 YYEEEE. There are 14 residues in the CDR3. Here the CDR3 reads CASSLARGGEKLFF. The CDR3, as DNA: TGTGCCAGCAGCTTGGCCAGGGGCGGCGAAAAACTGTTTTTT.

This rearrangement joins TRBV12-3 or TRBV12-4 to TRBJ2-1; D perhaps matches TRBD2 (6 bases). This CDR3 is 13 amino acids long. Deletions cut 8 bases from V and 5 bases from J, with 13 bases between. In DNA, the CDR3 is TGTGCCAGCTCCCGGAGGGCGGACAATGAGCAGTTCTTC. Residues: CASSRRADNEQFF.

The chain combines TRBV9 with TRBJ1-1; 10 bases are shared with TRBD1. Germline CDR1 reads SGDLS; CDR2 reads YYNGEE. Trimming removed 7 bases from V and 0 bases from J; junction bases left unmatched: 0. CDR3 length: 13 amino acids. The CDR3 reads CASGQGVNTEAFF. DNA for the CDR3: TGTGCCAGCGGACAGGGGGTGAACACTGAAGCTTTCTTT.

Only a few counts were recorded for this clone. This chain links TRBV21-1 with TRBJ2-7; TRBD1 is taken as the D call from the table, unchecked against the DNA. TRBV21-1 is classified as a pseudogene. The CDR3 sequence is 20 residues long. The CDR3 region is CASSIRQADNSHEGSYEQYF. CDR3 in DNA: TGTGCCAGCAGCATAAGACAGGCCGACAACAGCCACGAGGGCTCCTACGAGCAGTACTTC.

V and J are TRBV27 and TRBJ2-7; tentative D call: TRBD2 (7 bases). CDR1 is MNHEY and CDR2 is SMNVEV in the germline V gene (reference sequence). V shed 3 bases and J shed 3 bases, with 15 bases lying between them. The CDR3 spans 15 residues. CDR3 loop: CASSFWGGDGYEQYF. CDR3 coding DNA: TGTGCCAGCAGTTTTTGGGGGGGCGACGGCTACGAGCAGTACTTC.

V usage is TRBV4-3 and J usage is TRBJ2-3; 13 nucleotides line up with TRBD2. V gave up 3 bases and J gave up 4 bases; unmatched junction bases: 7. The length of the CDR3 is 17 residues. Germline CDR1 LGHNA, CDR2 YSLEER. DNA of the CDR3: TGCGCCAGCAGCCACTCGACTAGCGGGGGGACCCCAGATACGCAGTATTTT. Translated: CASSHSTSGGTPDTQYF.

The gene calls are TRBV19 and TRBJ1-1; TRBD1 matches 10 bases. Germline V gene lookup returns CDR1 LNHDA and CDR2 SQIVND (reference sequence). The junction had 8 bases not matched to a gene; V was cut back by 4 bases and J by 6 bases. The CDR3 contains 15 residues. Here the CDR3 DNA reads TGTGCCAGTAGTAGACCGGGACAGGGGCTCCCTGAAGCTTTCTTT. This sequence encodes CASSRPGQGLPEAFF.

The chain is built from TRBV10-3 and TRBJ2-5; D unclear. This CDR3 has 13 amino acids. The V gene's germline CDR1 is ENHRY and CDR2 SYGVKD. V dropped 2 bases and J dropped 2 bases, with 6 bases sitting between them. The CDR3 region is CAISENRQETQYF. CDR3 DNA: TGTGCCATCAGTGAGAACCGGCAAGAGACCCAGTACTTC.

This chain links TRBV24-1 with TRBJ1-1, with TRBD1 identical over 9 bases. Germline assignment: CDR1 KGHDR and CDR2 SFDVKD. V gave up 7 bases and J gave up 4 bases; unmatched junction bases: 21. The CDR3 extends over 19 amino acids. CDR3 nucleotides: TGTGCCACCAGATCTTCAAACTCCAACGACGGGACAGGGACCACTGAAGCTTTCTTT. Protein: CATRSSNSNDGTGTTEAFF.

The chain is built from TRBV15 and TRBJ2-1, with D possibly being TRBD1 (5 bases). The length of the CDR3 is 14 residues. Germline CDR1 is LNHNV and CDR2 is YYDKDF (reference sequence). V was pared by 8 bases and J by 2 bases, with 13 bases between. CDR3 coding DNA: TGTGCCACCGCTAGGGGCTCAACCTACAATGAGCAGTTCTTC. Translating gives CATARGSTYNEQFF.

The rearrangement joins TRBV10-3 to TRBJ1-6; TRBD1 matches at 8 bases. This CDR3 is 15 amino acids long. Germline V lookup: CDR1 ENHRY, CDR2 SYGVKD. The V segment lost 6 bases and the J segment 7 bases; nucleotides outside the gene matches: 8. The CDR3 reads CAIRGTGEANSPLHF. CDR3 sequence (DNA): TGTGCCATCAGGGGGACAGGCGAGGCAAATTCACCCCTCCACTTT.

This clone was picked up one time. The chain has TRBV6-2 or TRBV6-3 and TRBJ1-5; possibly TRBD1 for D (5 bases). This CDR3 contains 14 residues. Germline V gives CDR1 MNHEY, CDR2 SVGEGT. The V end was cut by 5 bases, the J end by 6 bases, with 14 bases between. The CDR3: CASSLGPGVQPQHF. The CDR3 DNA sequence: TGTGCCAGCAGTCTGGGACCGGGGGTTCAGCCCCAGCATTTT.

The V and J genes are TRBV2 and TRBJ1-2; D remains ambiguous. The CDR3 extends over 11 amino acids. Trimming took off 8 bases at V and 4 bases at J, with 8 bases between the two ends. CDR1 SNHLY and CDR2 FYNNEI come from the germline V gene. This CDR3 reads CASYSRYGYTF. DNA of the CDR3: TGTGCCAGCTACAGCCGCTATGGCTACACCTTC.

The V gene is TRBV5-1, the J gene TRBJ2-1; 10 bases agree with TRBD1. Germline V CDR1 and CDR2: SGHRS, YFSETQ. There are 14 residues in the CDR3. The trim removed 0 bases at V and 7 bases at J, leaving 1 base unmatched. The CDR3 DNA is TGCGCCAGCAGCTTGGGGGACAGGGGTAATGAGCAGTTCTTC. It yields the protein CASSLGDRGNEQFF.

V gene TRBV27 combines with J gene TRBJ2-1, with a weak D call TRBD1 (6 bases). From germline, CDR1 is MNHEY and CDR2 SMNVEV (reference sequence). V dropped 2 bases and J dropped 8 bases, with 16 bases sitting between them. CDR3 length equals 15 residues. CDR3 sequence (DNA): TGTGCCAGCAGTTTAAGACCGCCAGGGGAGTATGAGCAGTTCTTC. Amino acid sequence: CASSLRPPGEYEQFF.

The V gene is TRBV4-1, the J gene TRBJ2-5, with D uncertain. This CDR3 is 15 amino acids long. V lost 0 bases and J lost 2, with 10 bases in between. Germline V gene data show CDR1 as MGHRA and CDR2 as YSYEKL. CDR3 amino acids: CASSQDLGGQETQYF. In DNA, the CDR3 is TGCGCCAGCAGCCAAGATCTAGGCGGACAAGAGACCCAGTACTTC.

The chain is built from TRBV6-5 and TRBJ2-3; tentative D call: TRBD2 (5 bases). The germline V gene has CDR1 MNHEY and CDR2 SVGAGI. This CDR3 has 14 amino acids. Trimming pared 7 bases from V and 2 bases from J, leaving 13 bases between. The CDR3 DNA reads TGTGCCAGCAAAAGAGGGCCCTCCACAGATACGCAGTATTTT. Translating gives CASKRGPSTDTQYF.